The table lists the clone carrying this T cell receptor beta chain with a few counts. Its antigen is unidentified. 60 Vbeta and 13 Jbeta primers were used in PCR. The authors' processing: Around 10 million of the 60 million to 80 million unique TCR beta chains counted in a later analysis were shared. This table comes from immunoSEQ multiplex PCR, and its TCRdb copy is limited to in-frame clones, with some not included. V and J calls and clone size follow that table, whereas D and trimming were derived from the DNA. The data hold 100,000 to 150,000 clones, with approximately 9% observed a single time. The data originate from a study of cytomegalovirus exposure and HLA in healthy donors. Whole-study results and caveats: Several of the most significant clusters appeared linked to common viral pathogens, based on a later analysis. Cytomegalovirus-associated status was assigned to 150 or so TCR beta chains. Later analysis indicated greater clonal expansion among HLA-associated TCR beta chains than among equally common other chains.

This TCR derives from a woman in her thirties or forties in good health and CMV-seropositive. Sequenced input: PBMCs.

Here the CDR3 reads CATIRTGSAGYTF. The CDR3 coding sequence is TGTGCCACGATTCGGACAGGATCGGCTGGCTACACCTTC. The V and J genes are TRBV5-4 and TRBJ1-2, with 7 bases that match TRBD1. V lost 9 bases to trimming and J lost 7 bases; unmatched junction nucleotides: 12. Germline-derived CDR1 and CDR2 are SGHNT and YYREEE (reference sequence). CDR3 length equals 13 residues.